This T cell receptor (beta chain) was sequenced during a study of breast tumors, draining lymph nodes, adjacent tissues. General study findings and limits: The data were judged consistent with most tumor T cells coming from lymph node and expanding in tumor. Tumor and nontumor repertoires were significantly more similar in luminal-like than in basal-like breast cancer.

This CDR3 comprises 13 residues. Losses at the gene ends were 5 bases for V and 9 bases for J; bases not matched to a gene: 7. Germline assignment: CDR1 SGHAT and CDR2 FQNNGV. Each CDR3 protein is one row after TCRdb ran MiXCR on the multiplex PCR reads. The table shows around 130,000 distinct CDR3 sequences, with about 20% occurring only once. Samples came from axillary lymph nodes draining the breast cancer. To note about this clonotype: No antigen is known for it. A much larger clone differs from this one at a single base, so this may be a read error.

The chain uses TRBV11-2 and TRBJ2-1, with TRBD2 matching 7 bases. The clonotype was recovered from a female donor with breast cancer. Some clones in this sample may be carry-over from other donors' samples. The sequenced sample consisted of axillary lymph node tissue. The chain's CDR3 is CASSPRTRCEQFF. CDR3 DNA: TGTGCCAGCAGCCCCCGGACTAGGTGTGAGCAGTTCTTC.